This TCR beta chain was captured in a study of blood T cell repertoires in COVID-19. Study context: The United States, Italy and Spain were the sources of the acute and convalescent COVID-19 samples. The analysed material was cDNA or gDNA that came from T cells, B-cell-depleted T cells, or PBMCs.

Per the original methods: Quantification of nucleated cells was approximated via reference gene primer amplification. Measured with immunoSEQ multiplex PCR; TCRdb has only the in-frame clones, and not every one. V and J calls and clone size are as listed in that table; D and trimming were resolved from the DNA. The sample shows just over 650,000 clones, just under 90% of them seen only once. Remarks on this clone: The junction and the germline gene differ at one end; a read error may be behind it.

Germline CDR1 SGHVS, CDR2 FNYEAQ. CDR3 length: 15 amino acids. This clonotype was obtained from a woman in her late teens or twenties with acute or convalescent COVID-19. The chain uses TRBV7-6 and TRBJ1-2; D possibly corresponds to TRBD1 (5 bases). The sample taken for sequencing was peripheral blood. The CDR3 loop is CTSSLGTPGSEGYTF. CDR3 DNA sequence: TGTACCAGCAGCTTAGGGACCCCGGGAAGTGAGGGCTACACCTTC.